One sample yielded the 22 T cell receptor beta chains listed below, sequenced in a study of T cells in Graves' hyperthyroidism and ophthalmopathy. TCR beta CDR3 regions were amplified from RNA transcripts. HTBI primers were the set used in a first-round RT-PCR of the TCR CDR3. TCRdb reprocessed the multiplex PCR reads via MiXCR and lists one record per CDR3 protein. The repertoire consists of about 680,000 distinct CDR3 sequences, with about 35% occurring once and the leading ten covering roughly 30%. Sequencing used blood. The receptors stem from a woman between 35 and 50 years old with Graves' hyperthyroidism.

The chain has TRBV15 and TRBJ1-5; no clear D gene. Trimming left V 1 base short and J 7 bases short, with 8 bases between. Per the germline V gene, CDR1 is LNHNV and CDR2 is YYDKDF (reference sequence). The CDR3 contains 13 residues. The CDR3 region has the DNA TGTGCCACCAGCAGAGCTTATGTGCAGCCCCAGCATTTT. It is translated as CATSRAYVQPQHF.

The chain combines TRBV3-1 with TRBJ2-7, with unresolved D. Looked up from germline, CDR1 is LGHDT and CDR2 is YNNKEL (reference sequence). This CDR3 has 14 amino acids. V dropped 2 bases and J dropped 0 bases, with 8 bases sitting between them. In nucleotides, the CDR3 is TGTGCCAGCAGCCAAAACCCCAGCTCCTACGAGCAGTACTTC. This translates into CASSQNPSSYEQYF.

CDR3 DNA: TGTGCCAGCGGTCTAGGGTTCACCGGGGAGCTGTTTTTT. It is translated as CASGLGFTGELFF. The rearrangement joins TRBV12-3 or TRBV12-4 to TRBJ2-2; D is uncertain. The CDR3 sequence is 13 residues long. The ends were cut back, 8 bases at V and 4 bases at J, with 11 bases in the middle.

This clonotype was seen ten or more times. A junction end diverges from the germline sequence, so it may reflect a read error. The chain is built from TRBV10-2 and TRBJ2-7; possibly TRBD1 or TRBD2 for D (6 bases each). In germline, CDR1 is WSHSY, CDR2 SAAADI. The CDR3 runs to 13 residues. The chain's CDR3 is CASNEGGHYEQYF. The CDR3 DNA is TGCGCCAGCAATGAGGGGGGACACTACGAGCAGTACTTC.

Notes on this clonotype: Germline and junction disagree at one end, which may indicate a read error. The chain is built from TRBV5-1 and TRBJ1-1; 8 bases align to TRBD1. CDR1 SGHRS and CDR2 YFSETQ come from the germline V gene. This CDR3 is 15 amino acids long. CDR3 sequence (DNA): TGTGCCAGCAGCCGTGTGACAGGGGCCAACACTGAAGCTTTCTTT. Translation: CASSRVTGANTEAFF.

The chain joins TRBV5-5 to TRBJ1-5; D is unclear. CDR1 SGHKS and CDR2 YYEKEE come from the germline V gene (reference sequence). This CDR3 spans 14 amino acids. The V end was cut by 2 bases, the J end by 9 bases, with 15 bases between. CDR3 sequence: CASSFGQDSRPQHF. DNA for the CDR3: TGTGCCAGCAGCTTCGGTCAGGATTCGAGGCCCCAGCATTTT.

This clonotype was counted between two and nine times. The rearrangement joins TRBV19 to TRBJ2-2; 8 bases are shared with TRBD1. Trimming took 2 bases from V and 5 from J; bases not matched to a gene: 4. CDR1 LNHDA and CDR2 SQIVND come from the germline V gene (reference sequence). The CDR3 is 15 residues long. The CDR3 spells CASSIRDRRTGELFF. In nucleotides, the CDR3 is TGTGCCAGTAGTATAAGGGACAGGAGGACCGGGGAGCTGTTTTTT.

The chain combines TRBV10-3 with TRBJ1-6; unclear D gene. V dropped 8 bases and J dropped 7 bases, with 15 bases sitting between them. This CDR3 contains 14 residues. Per the germline V gene, CDR1 is ENHRY and CDR2 is SYGVKD. The CDR3 coding sequence is TGTGCCATCGGGCTAGCGGAAGGGAATTCACCCCTCCACTTT. It codes for CAIGLAEGNSPLHF.

In the case of this clonotype: One junction end disagrees with the germline gene, perhaps due to a read error. This chain links TRBV7-3 with TRBJ2-6; D is possibly TRBD2 (6 bases). Germline CDR1 and CDR2: SGHTA and FQGTGA. The CDR3 consists of 15 residues. CDR3 DNA: TGTGCCACCACTCGGAGGAGGTCGGGCGGGAACACTGAAGCTTTC. Translated, it gives CATTRRRSGGNTEAF.

This clonotype was observed many times. The rearrangement links TRBV2 to TRBJ1-5, with TRBD1 identical over 8 bases. CDR1 is SNHLY, CDR2 FYNNEI, per germline. This CDR3 is built from 16 residues. V shed 3 bases and J 2 bases; nucleotides not matched to a gene: 6. CDR3 amino acids: CASSDPSDRGNQPQHF. The CDR3 bases are TGTGCCAGCAGTGACCCTTCGGACAGGGGCAATCAGCCCCAGCATTTT.

This clonotype has a count of ten or more. The gene calls are TRBV2 and TRBJ2-7; 9 nucleotides agree with TRBD1. This CDR3 has 14 amino acids. Germline CDR1 and CDR2: SNHLY and FYNNEI. J was trimmed by 2 bases and V by 6 bases; bases with no gene match: 5. CDR3 amino acids: CASRRQGVPYEQYF. The DNA for the CDR3 is TGTGCCAGCAGGAGACAGGGGGTCCCCTACGAGCAGTACTTC. The complete variable domain, with remaining parts taken from reference TRBV2 and TRBJ2-7, reads EPEVTQTPSHQVTQMGQEVILRCVPISNHLYFYWYRQILGQKVEFLVSFYNNEISEKSEIFDDQFSVERPDGSNFTLKIRSTKLEDSAMYFCASRRQGVPYEQYFGPGTRLTVT.

Ten or more counts support this clonotype. The chain uses TRBV2 and TRBJ1-1; possibly TRBD1 for D (5 bases). The CDR3 is 12 residues long. Looked up from germline, CDR1 is SNHLY and CDR2 is FYNNEI. The V gene lost 4 bases and the J gene lost 6 bases, with 9 bases spanning the gap. CDR3 in amino acids: CASSVGRAEAFF. The CDR3 coding sequence is TGTGCCAGCAGTGTGGGACGGGCTGAAGCTTTCTTT. The full variable domain, rest sourced from reference TRBV2 and TRBJ1-1, is EPEVTQTPSHQVTQMGQEVILRCVPISNHLYFYWYRQILGQKVEFLVSFYNNEISEKSEIFDDQFSVERPDGSNFTLKIRSTKLEDSAMYFCASSVGRAEAFFGQGTRLTVV.

Worth noting for this clonotype: A clone one base away is much larger, so this may be a read error. The chain is built from TRBV20-1 and TRBJ2-7, with D perhaps TRBD2 (6 bases). The germline CDR1 and CDR2 sequences are DFQATT and SNEGSKA (reference sequence). The CDR3 length is 14 residues. The CDR3 loop is CRAPTRLGTYEQYF. The CDR3 region has the DNA TGCAGAGCTCCAACGCGACTAGGGACCTACGAGCAGTACTTC.

This clonotype was recorded at least ten times. The gene calls are TRBV20-1 and TRBJ2-7; the D gene is possibly TRBD1 (5 bases). The germline V gene has CDR1 DFQATT and CDR2 SNEGSKA (reference sequence). This CDR3 contains 12 residues. Trimming took 3 bases from V and 2 from J, leaving 8 bases between them. Written as DNA, the CDR3 is TGCAGTGCTAGCCAGGGTACCTACGAGCAGTACTTC. This codes for CSASQGTYEQYF.

This clonotype was seen more than once but under ten times. The V gene is TRBV6-2 or TRBV6-3, the J gene TRBJ2-5; D is ambiguous. Germline lookup yields CDR1 MNHEY and CDR2 SVGEGT. Between the trimmed V and J ends, which lost 6 bases and 7 bases, there was a span of 9 bases. The CDR3 loop spans 11 amino acids. CDR3 coding DNA: TGTGCCAGCAGCCCGGACGGGACCCAGTACTTC. Its protein is CASSPDGTQYF.

This clonotype has just a few counts. This chain joins TRBV24-1 and TRBJ2-7, with 10 bases fitting TRBD2. This CDR3 is built from 16 residues. V dropped 5 bases and J dropped 0; count of bases not matched to a gene: 6. Germline V gene sequence: CDR1 KGHDR, CDR2 SFDVKD. As DNA, the CDR3 is TGTGCCACCAGTGGCCCTGGACTAGCGGACTCCTACGAGCAGTACTTC. Protein: CATSGPGLADSYEQYF.

This clonotype was observed at least ten times. The rearrangement joins TRBV14 to TRBJ1-6, with D uncertain. This CDR3 is 16 amino acids long. The germline V gene has CDR1 SGHDN and CDR2 FVKESK. Trimming stripped 1 base from V and 0 bases from J, with 7 bases between. CDR3: CASSQAGSSYNSPLHF. Here the CDR3 DNA reads TGTGCCAGCAGCCAAGCGGGTAGCTCCTATAATTCACCCCTCCACTTT.

This clonotype came up a few times. The rearrangement uses TRBV10-3 and TRBJ1-1; tentatively, D is TRBD1 (6 bases). Germline CDR1 reads ENHRY; CDR2 reads SYGVKD. The CDR3 consists of 14 residues. V lost 7 bases and J lost 3, with 15 bases in between. The CDR3 bases are TGTGCCATCAAACCCCAGGGGCTGGACACTGAAGCTTTCTTT. Protein product: CAIKPQGLDTEAFF.

This chain connects TRBV29-1 to TRBJ1-1; the match to TRBD1 covers 10 bases. Germline assignment: CDR1 SQVTM and CDR2 ANQGSEA. This CDR3 comprises 13 residues. CDR3 DNA: TGCGGCGCCGGGGGACAGGGGTATGGTGAAGCTTTCTTT. It is translated as CGAGGQGYGEAFF.

This clonotype was found once. The chain carries TRBV12-3 or TRBV12-4 and TRBJ2-7; TRBD2 matches 7 bases. The CDR3 is 15 amino acids. V shed 1 base, J shed 9 bases, and the junction held 12 bases outside the gene matches. CDR3 DNA: TGTGCCAGCAGTTTAGATGGGAGGGTTTTAGACGGGCAGTACTTC. Translating gives CASSLDGRVLDGQYF.

The chain is built from TRBV6-6 and TRBJ2-7; a possible D gene is TRBD1 (6 bases). V lost 11 bases and J lost 5, with 16 bases in between. The CDR3 sequence is 12 residues long. Germline CDR1 reads MNHNY; CDR2 reads SVGAGI (reference sequence). CDR3: CAGYRVGHEQYF. In DNA, the CDR3 is TGTGCCGGATACAGGGTCGGGCACGAGCAGTACTTC.

The table lists this clonotype with a few counts. The V call is TRBV12-3 or TRBV12-4, the J call TRBJ1-2; D perhaps matches TRBD1 (5 bases). V was shortened by 3 bases and J by 4 bases, with 12 bases between the two germline ends. The length of the CDR3 is 14 residues. The CDR3 reads CASSFFPGSYGYTF. The CDR3 bases are TGTGCCAGCAGTTTTTTTCCAGGGAGCTATGGCTACACCTTC.